This is a list of T cell receptor beta chains from one sample in a study of CD8+ T cells in alopecia areata. Assay: immunoSEQ multiplex PCR; the TCRdb copy retains only in-frame clones and omits some. The top ten clones hold roughly 13% of a sample with approximately 150,000 clones, 86% of them seen once. This material consisted of CD8+ T cells sorted from blood, taken at week 4, from a patient treated with tofacitinib. The receptors shown here come from a human donor with alopecia areata. Both conserved end residues are part of each CDR3.

V gene	J gene	CDR3 protein
TRBV9	TRBJ1-1	CASSVVSPALRGEAFF
TRBV27	TRBJ1-2	CASSKNRAYGYTF
TRBV14	TRBJ2-1	CASSSRTSGRASVNEQFF
TRBV28	TRBJ2-2	CASSLFPSADETGELFF
TRBV4-1	TRBJ2-7	CASSQGAGYEQYF
TRBV4-1	TRBJ1-5	CASSQEVLQPQHF
TRBV12-5	TRBJ2-3	CASARTSGGSTDTQYF
TRBV10-2	TRBJ2-2	CASIKEGANTGELFF
TRBV27	TRBJ2-2	CASSLNPPGELFF
TRBV19	TRBJ2-1	CASSLHINNEQFF
TRBV29-1	TRBJ2-3	CSAMSTWGDTQYF
TRBV29-1	TRBJ2-7	CSVTQGSSGYEQYF
TRBV29-1	TRBJ1-1	CSVYRGTTEAFF
TRBV27	TRBJ1-1	CASSPNQGRTEAFF
TRBV30	TRBJ2-3	CAFLLPGSQYF
TRBV29-1	TRBJ2-1	CSVELAGESPYNEQFF
TRBV4-1	TRBJ2-7	CASSQEEKVSGQYEQYF
TRBV29-1	TRBJ2-3	CSVRLQETSGGPTDTQYF
TRBV6-5	TRBJ2-1	CASRTSEAFRNEQFF
TRBV5-1	TRBJ2-7	CASSLGLGTAEQYF
TRBV7-3	TRBJ2-1	CASSSAHGPYNEQFF
TRBV6-1	TRBJ2-3	CASTGVREGTDTQYF
TRBV5-1	TRBJ2-3	CASSPGTGGSDTQYF
TRBV5-1	TRBJ1-1	CASSLAAGPNTEAFF
TRBV5-1	TRBJ2-5	CASSLVAAFQETQYF
TRBV7-9	TRBJ2-5	CASSSLLVWGQYF
TRBV5-6	TRBJ1-2	CASSPTGNYGYTF
TRBV27	TRBJ1-1	CASSRQGPMNTEAFF
TRBV5-5	TRBJ2-2	CASCSGLEYAGELFF
TRBV29-1	TRBJ2-7	CSVWTGSYEQYF
TRBV14	TRBJ2-1	CASSQDVGNEQFF
TRBV14	TRBJ2-2	CASSPQTFPYTGELFF
TRBV29-1	TRBJ2-3	CSVAGRTDTQYF
TRBV6-5	TRBJ2-2	CASSYKRGSGSGELFF
TRBV6-6	TRBJ2-4	CASGANRDAKNIQYF
TRBV9	TRBJ2-7	CASAIADSSYEQYF
TRBV7-9	TRBJ1-1	CASSPRDRAPNTEAFF
TRBV20-1	TRBJ2-7	CSARTGGEQYF
TRBV9	TRBJ2-1	CASSPYDGSYNEQFF
TRBV27	TRBJ2-1	CAAGLAGNNEQFF
TRBV6-1	TRBJ1-2	CASSEHPHNYGYTF
TRBV4-1	TRBJ2-3	CASSQVQNTDTQYF
TRBV7-9	TRBJ2-2	CASSLPGTGGEELFF
TRBV27	TRBJ2-7	CASSFGTGALEQYF
TRBV19	TRBJ2-1	CASSIDQDYLYNEQFF
TRBV27	TRBJ1-2	CASRHGQSYGYTF
TRBV21-1	TRBJ2-7	CATRPEGEQYF
TRBV7-2	TRBJ2-7	CASSSLVWAGPSYEQYF
TRBV29-1	TRBJ2-7	CSVEEAHSAYEQYF